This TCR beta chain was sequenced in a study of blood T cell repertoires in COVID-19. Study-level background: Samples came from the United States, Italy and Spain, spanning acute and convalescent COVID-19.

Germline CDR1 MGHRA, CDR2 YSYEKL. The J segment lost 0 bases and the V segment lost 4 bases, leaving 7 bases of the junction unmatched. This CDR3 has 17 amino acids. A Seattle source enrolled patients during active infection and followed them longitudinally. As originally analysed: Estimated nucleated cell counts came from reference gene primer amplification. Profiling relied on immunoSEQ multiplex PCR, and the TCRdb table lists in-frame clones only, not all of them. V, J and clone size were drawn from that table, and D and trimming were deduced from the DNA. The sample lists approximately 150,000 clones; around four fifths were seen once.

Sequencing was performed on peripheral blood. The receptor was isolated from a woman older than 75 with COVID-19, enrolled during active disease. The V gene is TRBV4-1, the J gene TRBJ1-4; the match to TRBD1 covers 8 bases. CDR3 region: CASSRTDRVTTNEKLFF. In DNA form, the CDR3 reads TGCGCCAGCAGCCGAACGGACAGGGTCACAACTAATGAAAAACTGTTTTTT.